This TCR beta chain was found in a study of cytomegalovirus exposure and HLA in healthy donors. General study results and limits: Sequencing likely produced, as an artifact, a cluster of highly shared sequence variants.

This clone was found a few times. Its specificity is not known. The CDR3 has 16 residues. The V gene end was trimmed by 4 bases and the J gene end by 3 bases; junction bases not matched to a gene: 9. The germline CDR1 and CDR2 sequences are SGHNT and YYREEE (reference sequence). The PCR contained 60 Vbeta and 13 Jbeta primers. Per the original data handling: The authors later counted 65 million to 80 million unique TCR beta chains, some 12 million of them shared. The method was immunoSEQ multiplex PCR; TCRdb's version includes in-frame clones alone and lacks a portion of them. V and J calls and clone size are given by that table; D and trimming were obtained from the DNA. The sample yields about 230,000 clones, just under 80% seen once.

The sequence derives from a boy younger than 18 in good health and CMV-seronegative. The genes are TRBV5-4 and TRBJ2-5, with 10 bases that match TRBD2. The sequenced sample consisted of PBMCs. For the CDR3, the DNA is TGTGCCAGCAGCGAGCAATTACTAGCGGGGAAAGAGACCCAGTACTTC. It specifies CASSEQLLAGKETQYF.